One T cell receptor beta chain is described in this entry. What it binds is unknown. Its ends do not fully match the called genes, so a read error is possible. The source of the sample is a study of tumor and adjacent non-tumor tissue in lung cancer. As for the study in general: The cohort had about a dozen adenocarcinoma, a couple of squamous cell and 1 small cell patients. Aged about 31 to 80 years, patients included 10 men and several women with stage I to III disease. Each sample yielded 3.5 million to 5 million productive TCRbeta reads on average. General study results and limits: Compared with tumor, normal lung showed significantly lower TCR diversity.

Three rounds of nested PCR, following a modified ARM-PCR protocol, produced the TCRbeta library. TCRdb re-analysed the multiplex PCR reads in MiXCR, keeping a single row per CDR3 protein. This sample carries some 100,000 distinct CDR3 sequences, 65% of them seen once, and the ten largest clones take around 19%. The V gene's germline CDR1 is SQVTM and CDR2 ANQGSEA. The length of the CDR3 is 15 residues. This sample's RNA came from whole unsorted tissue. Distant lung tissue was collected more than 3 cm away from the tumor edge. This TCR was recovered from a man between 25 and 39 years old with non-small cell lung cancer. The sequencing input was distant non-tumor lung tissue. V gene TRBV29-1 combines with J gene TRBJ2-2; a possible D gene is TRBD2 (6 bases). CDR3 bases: TGCAGCGTTGAAACTAGCTGGAGAAAAACCTGGGAGCTGCCTTTT. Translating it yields CSVETSWRKTWELPF.